This T cell receptor (beta chain) was observed in a study of blood T cells in healthy people across ages. General study points: The fall in TCR beta diversity per million T cells was roughly linear with age.

This clonotype was seen only a few times. Its antigen is undetermined. A second about 6 to 12 cycle PCR used barcoded and J-beta primers. TCRdb reprocessed the 5' RACE reads with MiXCR, giving one entry per CDR3 protein. The sample holds approximately 780,000 distinct CDR3 sequences, more than 25% seen once. V was pared by 4 bases and J by 2 bases, with 12 bases between. This CDR3 contains 14 residues. Germline CDR1 SGHRS, CDR2 YFSETQ. Separately, the same data were catalogued under a study of T cells of mothers and their children. That work contributes: Several children, together with their three healthy Caucasian mothers, made up the donors.

This clonotype was sampled from a boy younger than 18 in good health. Sequenced input: blood. V and J are TRBV5-1 and TRBJ2-5, with D tentatively TRBD1 or TRBD2 (5 bases each). In DNA, the CDR3 is TGCGCCAGCAGCAGGGGACCGACGCAAGAGACCCAGTACTTC. Its translation: CASSRGPTQETQYF.